Listed here is a single T cell receptor (beta chain). Antigen unknown. This sample was included in a study of glioma-infiltrating T cells after dendritic cell vaccination. The PCR used 60 V beta and 13 J beta primers. Produced via immunoSEQ multiplex PCR; TCRdb's table is partial and in-frame only. The data show about 92,000 clones, more than 75% seen once. Study-wide results and limits: Higher TCR clonality did not directly relate to longer survival.

The source was blood, collected before dendritic cell vaccination. The source is a human donor with glioblastoma.

The CDR3 sequence: CASSRGNWGLAITDTQYF. CDR3 in DNA: TGTGCCAGTAGTCGTGGGAATTGGGGACTAGCGATCACAGATACGCAGTATTTT. V and J are TRBV19 and TRBJ2-3; 10 bases line up with TRBD2. The CDR3 consists of 18 residues. Germline CDR1 is LNHDA and CDR2 is SQIVND (reference sequence). V lost 5 bases to trimming and J lost 2 bases; unmatched junction nucleotides: 13.